Shown below are 8 T cell receptor beta chains from a single sample sequenced in a study of shared clonotypes between healthy human individuals. Profiled with immunoSEQ multiplex PCR; TCRdb holds only in-frame clones, not every one. Of a few hundred thousand clones in the sample, around 77% are singletons; the top ten hold around 11%. The specimen was PBMCs. The source is a middle-aged woman in good health. Some clones in this sample may be carry-over from other donors' samples.

The chain is built from TRBV5-4 and TRBJ2-5; 8 nucleotides line up with TRBD2. V was clipped by 5 bases and J by 4 bases; unmatched bases: 13. Germline CDR1 and CDR2: SGHNT and YYREEE (reference sequence). CDR3 length: 16 residues. The CDR3 protein is CASSPVSGKGVETQYF. CDR3 coding DNA: TGTGCCAGCAGTCCAGTTAGCGGGAAGGGCGTAGAGACCCAGTACTTC.

This chain joins TRBV5-4 and TRBJ2-1; 15 nucleotides agree with TRBD2. The CDR3 covers 18 residues. Germline V gene data show CDR1 as SGHNT and CDR2 as YYREEE (reference sequence). J gave up 7 bases and V 0 bases, and 8 bases lay outside the gene matches. CDR3 amino acids: CASSLDGTSGRLENEQFF. DNA of the CDR3: TGTGCCAGCAGCTTGGACGGGACTAGCGGGAGGTTGGAGAATGAGCAGTTCTTC.

The CDR3 region is CASRLDRGGYNEQFF. CDR3 nucleotides: TGCGCCAGCAGACTAGACAGGGGAGGGTACAATGAGCAGTTCTTC. The chain uses TRBV4-1 and TRBJ2-1; D perhaps matches TRBD1 (8 bases). V gave up 6 bases and J gave up 4 bases, with 16 bases separating them. The CDR3 sequence is 15 residues long. Germline assignment: CDR1 MGHRA and CDR2 YSYEKL.

The chain employs TRBV18 and TRBJ2-7, with D uncertain. V lost 0 bases and J lost 2, with 11 bases in between. The CDR3 contains 15 residues. Germline CDR1 and CDR2: KGHSH and LQKENI. CDR3 DNA sequence: TGTGCCAGCTCACCACCTTCATCAGCCCCCTACGAGCAGTACTTC. This codes for CASSPPSSAPYEQYF.

The chain links TRBV19 to TRBJ2-7; TRBD1 matches at 8 bases. CDR3 length: 15 residues. Germline CDR1 and CDR2: LNHDA and SQIVND (reference sequence). With 1 base clipped from V and 2 bases from J, the junction kept 4 bases outside the gene matches. The CDR3 coding sequence is TGTGCCAGTAGTATAGTATCGGGACAGGCCTACGAGCAGTACTTC. Its translation is CASSIVSGQAYEQYF. Using reference TRBV19 and TRBJ2-7 for the parts outside the CDR3, the full variable domain is DGGITQSPKYLFRKEGQNVTLSCEQNLNHDAMYWYRQDPGQGLRLIYYSQIVNDFQKGDIAEGYSVSREKKESFPLTVTSAQKNPTAFYLCASSIVSGQAYEQYFGPGTRLTVT.

As regards this clone: A read error may explain this, as a much larger clone is one base away. The chain is built from TRBV28 and TRBJ2-5, with 7 bases matching TRBD2. The DNA end favors TRBJ2-7, so the J call may be wrong. Germline CDR1 and CDR2: MDHEN and SYDVKM. The CDR3 covers 15 residues. DNA of the CDR3: TGTGCCAGCAGTTTACGGGGCGGGAGTAAAGACGAGCAGTACTTC. This gives the protein CASSLRGGSKDEQYF.

This sequence joins TRBV28 and TRBJ2-7, with 8 bases identical to TRBD2. V gave up 5 bases and J gave up 3 bases; unmatched junction bases: 9. This CDR3 is 15 amino acids long. Germline V gene sequence: CDR1 MDHEN, CDR2 SYDVKM. This CDR3 is CASSPGGAQNYEQYF. CDR3 DNA sequence: TGTGCCAGCAGTCCCGGGGGGGCGCAGAACTACGAGCAGTACTTC. Drawing the rest from reference TRBV28 and TRBJ2-7, the complete variable domain is DVKVTQSSRYLVKRTGEKVFLECVQDMDHENMFWYRQDPGLGLRLIYFSYDVKMKEKGDIPEGYSVSREKKERFSLILESASTNQTSMYLCASSPGGAQNYEQYFGPGTRLTVT.

In the case of this clone: Other nucleotide sequences in the sample specify the same CDR3. V gene TRBV19 combines with J gene TRBJ1-1; D remains ambiguous. CDR3 length equals 14 residues. Trimming left V 3 bases short and J 1 base short, with 9 bases between. Germline CDR1 is LNHDA and CDR2 is SQIVND (reference sequence). The CDR3 DNA reads as TGTGCCAGTAGTATCCCGGGGAAGAACACTGAAGCTTTCTTT. Translated, it gives CASSIPGKNTEAFF. The whole variable domain, filled in from reference TRBV19 and TRBJ1-1, reads DGGITQSPKYLFRKEGQNVTLSCEQNLNHDAMYWYRQDPGQGLRLIYYSQIVNDFQKGDIAEGYSVSREKKESFPLTVTSAQKNPTAFYLCASSIPGKNTEAFFGQGTRLTVV.